The 17 T cell receptor beta chains below all came from one sample that was sequenced in a study of Ad26.COV2.S vaccination and SARS-CoV-2 variants. The table came from immunoSEQ multiplex PCR; TCRdb's copy has only in-frame clones and leaves some out. Altogether 350,000 to 450,000 clones are present, 85% being singletons, with the ten largest covering less than 4%. Treatment denoted: 19 received Ad26.COV2.S at low or high dose, single or two shots; about 5 received placebo; per-sample allocation not given. Vaccine and placebo recipients were sampled on day 63 after the first injection. The source material was peripheral blood, sampled in a trial of Ad26.COV2.S vaccine versus placebo. The receptors come from a person aged 18-65 years who received the Ad26.COV2.S COVID-19 vaccine or a placebo.

The CDR3 bases are TGTGCCAGTAACCCGTGGGATAGTGGAACTAACTATGGCTACACCTTC. It is translated as CASNPWDSGTNYGYTF. The J gene is TRBJ1-2, the V gene TRBV19; no clear D gene. The CDR3 length is 16 residues. With 7 bases removed from V and 0 bases from J, the gap between germline ends came to 18 bases. Germline V lookup: CDR1 LNHDA, CDR2 SQIVND (reference sequence). Drawing the rest from reference TRBV19 and TRBJ1-2, the complete variable domain is DGGITQSPKYLFRKEGQNVTLSCEQNLNHDAMYWYRQDPGQGLRLIYYSQIVNDFQKGDIAEGYSVSREKKESFPLTVTSAQKNPTAFYLCASNPWDSGTNYGYTFGSGTRLTVV.

The rearrangement uses TRBV10-3 and TRBJ2-1, with 8 bases identical to TRBD2. The V gene's germline CDR1 is ENHRY and CDR2 SYGVKD. The V gene end was trimmed by 3 bases and the J gene end by 7 bases; junction bases not matched to a gene: 5. The CDR3 loop spans 14 amino acids. In DNA form, the CDR3 reads TGTGCCATCAGTGACCCGGGGGGGCGGAATGAGCAGTTCTTC. Its translation is CAISDPGGRNEQFF.

V usage is TRBV10-3 and J usage is TRBJ2-2; TRBD2 aligns across 8 bases. Germline V gene sequence: CDR1 ENHRY, CDR2 SYGVKD. CDR3 size: 15 residues. J lost 5 bases, V lost 4 bases, and 6 bases had no gene match. The CDR3: CAISVGGAGTGELFF. The CDR3, as DNA: TGTGCCATCAGTGTCGGGGGGGCCGGGACCGGGGAGCTGTTTTTT.

The V gene is TRBV12-3 or TRBV12-4, the J gene TRBJ2-5; D call uncertain. This CDR3 has 13 amino acids. V gave up 6 bases and J gave up 4 bases, with 12 bases separating them. CDR3: CASRRRSTETQYF. The CDR3 coding sequence is TGTGCCAGCAGGCGACGGAGTACAGAGACCCAGTACTTC.

This chain joins TRBV21-1 and TRBJ2-1; the DNA was not used to check the table's D call, TRBD1. TRBV21-1 is annotated as a pseudogene. This CDR3 comprises 15 residues. This CDR3 reads CASSKDSGTYNEQFF. The DNA for the CDR3 is TGTGCCAGCAGCAAAGACTCAGGTACCTACAATGAGCAGTTCTTC.

The V gene is TRBV4-1, the J gene TRBJ2-4; the D gene is possibly TRBD2 (6 bases). The CDR3 is made up of 15 amino acids. CDR1 is MGHRA, CDR2 YSYEKL, per germline. The ends were cut back, 3 bases at V and 8 bases at J, with 17 bases in the middle. For the CDR3, the DNA is TGCGCCAGCAGCCAGGACTATGAGGGGCGGTACATTCAGTACTTC. This gives the protein CASSQDYEGRYIQYF.

The V gene is TRBV2, the J gene TRBJ2-5; a possible D gene is TRBD1 (6 bases). The CDR3 covers 15 residues. Trimming left V 3 bases short and J 1 base short, with 12 bases between. Germline CDR1 reads SNHLY; CDR2 reads FYNNEI. The CDR3 loop is CASSDNRDTQETQYF. In nucleotides, the CDR3 is TGTGCCAGCAGTGACAACCGGGACACCCAAGAGACCCAGTACTTC.

There are a few counts of this clone. V is TRBV28 and J is TRBJ1-5; TRBD1 might be the D (5 bases). V lost 4 bases and J 3 bases, leaving 16 bases between the germline ends. The germline gives CDR1 MDHEN, CDR2 SYDVKM. This CDR3 is 16 amino acids long. As DNA, the CDR3 is TGTGCCAGCAGTTCTATTTCCGGGGCCACCAATCAGCCCCAGCATTTT. It is translated as CASSSISGATNQPQHF.

The chain carries TRBV18 and TRBJ2-1; D gene unclear. The CDR3 spans 13 residues. Looked up from germline, CDR1 is KGHSH and CDR2 is LQKENI. Trimming pared 3 bases from V and 15 bases from J, leaving 18 bases between. The CDR3 sequence: CASSPGWAEEPFF. CDR3 bases: TGTGCCAGCTCACCGGGCTGGGCCGAAGAACCGTTCTTC.

The chain combines TRBV27 with TRBJ2-7, with unresolved D. Between the trimmed V and J ends, which lost 5 bases and 3 bases, there was a span of 11 bases. The CDR3 consists of 13 residues. From germline, CDR1 is MNHEY and CDR2 SMNVEV (reference sequence). CDR3 nucleotides: TGTGCCAGCAGTATCACATCGGGCTACGAGCAGTACTTC. Translated: CASSITSGYEQYF.

This sequence joins TRBV23-1 and TRBJ1-1, with TRBD1 matching 7 bases. TRBV23-1 is annotated as an ORF whose role is uncertain. With V trimmed by 7 bases and J by 5 bases, 19 bases remained unmatched. The CDR3 has 17 residues. The DNA for the CDR3 is TGCGCCAGCAAACCACCTGTAACGACAGGGTCGAAAACTGAAGCTTTCTTT. The encoded protein is CASKPPVTTGSKTEAFF.

The chain recombines TRBV3-1 (or the pseudogene TRBV3-2) with TRBJ2-7; 11 bases line up with TRBD2. The CDR3 is 15 amino acids. The V segment lost 3 bases and the J segment 6 bases; nucleotides outside the gene matches: 7. Germline lookup yields CDR1 LGHDT and CDR2 YNNKEL (reference sequence). The CDR3 is CASSHGLAGGSEQYF. Here the CDR3 DNA reads TGTGCCAGCAGCCATGGGCTAGCGGGAGGTTCCGAGCAGTACTTC.

This clone was found once. Other DNA sequences of this sample code for an identical CDR3. The V call is TRBV11-2, the J call TRBJ1-3, with D possibly being TRBD1 (6 bases). The CDR3 is 16 residues long. V lost 5 bases and J 0 bases, leaving 14 bases between the germline ends. The germline V gene has CDR1 SGHAT and CDR2 FQNNGV. This chain's CDR3 is CASSRIQGSSGNTIYF. The CDR3 bases are TGTGCCAGCAGCCGCATCCAGGGGAGCTCTGGAAACACCATATATTTT.

This chain uses TRBV5-6 with TRBJ2-7; TRBD1 aligns across 11 bases. CDR1 and CDR2 from the germline V gene are SGHDT and YYEEEE. The V and J ends lost 5 bases and 3 bases, in that order; junction bases with no gene match: 10. This CDR3 has 16 residues. This chain's CDR3 is CASRNPGQGVIYEQYF. The CDR3 bases are TGTGCCAGCAGAAATCCGGGACAGGGGGTTATCTACGAGCAGTACTTC.

A few counts support this clone. This chain links TRBV15 with TRBJ2-1; 7 nucleotides align to TRBD2. The germline V gene has CDR1 LNHNV and CDR2 YYDKDF (reference sequence). The junction had 6 bases not matched to a gene; V was cut back by 3 bases and J by 7 bases. The CDR3 loop spans 14 amino acids. The CDR3 sequence is CATSSRGVENEQFF. In DNA, the CDR3 is TGTGCCACCAGCAGCCGGGGGGTTGAGAATGAGCAGTTCTTC.

J is TRBJ2-1 and V is TRBV24-1, with TRBD1 matching 11 bases. This CDR3 has 15 residues. V gave up 4 bases and J gave up 6 bases; unmatched junction bases: 4. Germline V gene sequence: CDR1 KGHDR, CDR2 SFDVKD. CDR3 bases: TGTGCCACCAGTGACCCCGGGACAGGGGGCAATGAGCAGTTCTTC. This sequence encodes CATSDPGTGGNEQFF.

The V gene is TRBV24-1, the J gene TRBJ2-2; the D gene is possibly TRBD1 (6 bases). CDR1 and CDR2 from the germline V gene are KGHDR and SFDVKD. Deletions cut 10 bases from V and 4 bases from J, with 21 bases between. This CDR3 has 16 residues. CDR3 sequence (DNA): TGTGCCACGAGCCTCACACGCACAGGGAGCACCGGGGAGCTGTTTTTT. The encoded protein is CATSLTRTGSTGELFF.